A selection of T cell receptor beta chains follows, all from one sample in a study of T cells after yellow fever vaccination. TCRdb independently ran MiXCR on the 5' RACE reads; one entry per CDR3 protein. The sample has 40,000 to 55,000 distinct CDR3 sequences, 6.6% seen once. This material consisted of CD8+ T cells not binding an NS4B(214-222) dextramer, sorted from PBMCs, taken 35 to 50 days after the first yellow fever vaccination. Receptor source: a man between 18 and 35 years old who received the YFV17D yellow fever vaccine. CDR3s include the opening cysteine and the closing phenylalanine or tryptophan. Fields, in order: V gene, J gene, clone size, D gene, CDR3 DNA, CDR3 protein. A D gene is named only where the DNA matches it firmly. Rows may omit the clone size; those that give it use once, few, many or a size class.

TRBV9,TRBJ2-1,NA,NA,TGTGCCAGCAGCGGCCCACCCGGGACGGCCACTTTTGAGCAGTTCTTC,CASSGPPGTATFEQFF
TRBV7-2,TRBJ1-2,many,TRBD1,TGTGCCAGCAGCTTTGGGACAGCCTATGGCTACACCTTC,CASSFGTAYGYTF
TRBV7-9,TRBJ2-1,few,NA,TGTGCCAGCAGCTCCGCCCGTAGCAGGACTATATACAATGAGCAGTTCTTC,CASSSARSRTIYNEQFF
TRBV2,TRBJ2-3,NA,TRBD1,TGTGCCAGCCTTGGACAGGGGTTTGATACGCAGTATTTT,CASLGQGFDTQYF
TRBV27,TRBJ2-1,few,TRBD2,TGTGCCAGCAGTTTAGGATCGGGGGGGGCCTACAATGAGCAGTTCTTC,CASSLGSGGAYNEQFF
TRBV15,TRBJ1-5,few,NA,TGTGCCACCAGCCAATGGGGTAGCAATCAGCCCCAGCATTTT,CATSQWGSNQPQHF
TRBV5-1,TRBJ2-6,NA,NA,TGCGCCAGCAGCTTGGAGGCCCGACGCTCTGGGGCCAACGTCCTGACTTTC,CASSLEARRSGANVLTF
TRBV12-3/TRBV12-4,TRBJ2-3,NA,NA,TGTGCCAGCACCCAGCTTAAGGGAGTCAGCACAGATACGCAGTATTTT,CASTQLKGVSTDTQYF
TRBV9,TRBJ1-3,NA,NA,TGTGCCAGCAGCTCGAGACCCAAGACGGGAAACACCATATATTTT,CASSSRPKTGNTIYF
TRBV9,TRBJ1-3,NA,NA,TGTGCCAGCAGCGTCGCTTCAGGACTCTCTGGAAACACCATATATTTT,CASSVASGLSGNTIYF
TRBV4-1,TRBJ2-3,many,NA,TGCGCCAGCAGCCCTACTGAGGGGCTCACAGATACGCAGTATTTT,CASSPTEGLTDTQYF
TRBV9,TRBJ1-1,many,NA,TGTGCCAGCAGCCCCGGAAGGACTGAAGCTTTCTTT,CASSPGRTEAFF
TRBV2,TRBJ2-4,many,TRBD1,TGTGCCAGCAGTGGACAGGGGGCTAGGGAGATGAACATTCAGTACTTC,CASSGQGAREMNIQYF
TRBV20-1,TRBJ1-2,NA,TRBD1,TGCTGTGCCCTAGACAGGGAGGGGGCTAACTATGGCTACACCTTC,CCALDREGANYGYTF
TRBV12-3/TRBV12-4,TRBJ2-3,NA,TRBD1,TGTGCCAGCAGTTTGGACCACAGGGGGCTCACAGATACGCAGTATTTT,CASSLDHRGLTDTQYF
TRBV5-1,TRBJ2-3,few,NA,TGCGCCAGCAGCTTGGTCGGCCTGGATACGCAGTATTTT,CASSLVGLDTQYF
TRBV10-3,TRBJ1-1,NA,TRBD1,TGTGCCATCAGTGAGGGACAGGGGAGCATGAACACTGAAGCTTTCTTT,CAISEGQGSMNTEAFF
TRBV5-1,TRBJ2-3,NA,NA,TGCGCCAGCAGCTTGCGGGTACCAGATACGCAGTATTTT,CASSLRVPDTQYF
TRBV12-3/TRBV12-4,TRBJ1-2,many,NA,TGTGCCAGCAGTTTAGCCCTTGGTTCCTATGGCTACACCTTC,CASSLALGSYGYTF
TRBV20-1,TRBJ2-7,NA,NA,TGCAGTGCTAGAGATATTAACGGGATGTACGAGCAGTACTTC,CSARDINGMYEQYF
TRBV6-2/TRBV6-3,TRBJ2-3,many,TRBD2,TGTGCCAGCAGTAGGACTAGCGGGGCTCCAGATACGCAGTATTTT,CASSRTSGAPDTQYF
TRBV4-1,TRBJ2-7,few,NA,TGCGCCAGCAGCCAAGATCGCGCAGGGGCCGGCGAGCAGTACTTC,CASSQDRAGAGEQYF
TRBV5-1,TRBJ2-1,many,TRBD1,TGCGCCAGCAGCGAACCGGGACAGGGACATTATGAGCAGTTCTTC,CASSEPGQGHYEQFF
TRBV5-4,TRBJ1-6,few,NA,TGTGCCAGCAGCTTTGGGGGTGGGAATTCACCCCTCCACTTT,CASSFGGGNSPLHF
TRBV11-2,TRBJ2-5,NA,TRBD2,TGTGCCAGCAGGACGCATACTCCGACTAGCGGGGATCAAGAGACCCAGTACTTC,CASRTHTPTSGDQETQYF
TRBV20-1,TRBJ1-6,few,NA,TGCAGTGCTAGAGCCGACACTACCGGGGCACCCCTCCACTTT,CSARADTTGAPLHF
TRBV4-3,TRBJ2-1,many,TRBD2,TGCGCCAGCAGCCGGGGCCGGGACTACTACAATGAGCAGTTCTTC,CASSRGRDYYNEQFF
TRBV29-1,TRBJ2-7,many,NA,TGCAGCGTTGTGGGGACCTTTTTCTACGAGCAGTACTTC,CSVVGTFFYEQYF
TRBV12-3/TRBV12-4,TRBJ2-7,few,TRBD2,TGTGCCAGCAGTTTTGGTAGCGGGGCTCACTACGAGCAGTACTTC,CASSFGSGAHYEQYF
TRBV12-3/TRBV12-4,TRBJ2-3,many,NA,TGTGCCAGCAGCCACACAACGAACACAGATACGCAGTATTTT,CASSHTTNTDTQYF
TRBV28,TRBJ1-5,many,NA,TGTGCCAGCACCGACCCCTCGGATAGCAATCAGCCCCAGCATTTT,CASTDPSDSNQPQHF
TRBV28,TRBJ2-3,NA,TRBD2,TGTGCCAGCAAACCGGGACTAGCGGGGGGAGGTACAGATACGCAGTATTTT,CASKPGLAGGGTDTQYF